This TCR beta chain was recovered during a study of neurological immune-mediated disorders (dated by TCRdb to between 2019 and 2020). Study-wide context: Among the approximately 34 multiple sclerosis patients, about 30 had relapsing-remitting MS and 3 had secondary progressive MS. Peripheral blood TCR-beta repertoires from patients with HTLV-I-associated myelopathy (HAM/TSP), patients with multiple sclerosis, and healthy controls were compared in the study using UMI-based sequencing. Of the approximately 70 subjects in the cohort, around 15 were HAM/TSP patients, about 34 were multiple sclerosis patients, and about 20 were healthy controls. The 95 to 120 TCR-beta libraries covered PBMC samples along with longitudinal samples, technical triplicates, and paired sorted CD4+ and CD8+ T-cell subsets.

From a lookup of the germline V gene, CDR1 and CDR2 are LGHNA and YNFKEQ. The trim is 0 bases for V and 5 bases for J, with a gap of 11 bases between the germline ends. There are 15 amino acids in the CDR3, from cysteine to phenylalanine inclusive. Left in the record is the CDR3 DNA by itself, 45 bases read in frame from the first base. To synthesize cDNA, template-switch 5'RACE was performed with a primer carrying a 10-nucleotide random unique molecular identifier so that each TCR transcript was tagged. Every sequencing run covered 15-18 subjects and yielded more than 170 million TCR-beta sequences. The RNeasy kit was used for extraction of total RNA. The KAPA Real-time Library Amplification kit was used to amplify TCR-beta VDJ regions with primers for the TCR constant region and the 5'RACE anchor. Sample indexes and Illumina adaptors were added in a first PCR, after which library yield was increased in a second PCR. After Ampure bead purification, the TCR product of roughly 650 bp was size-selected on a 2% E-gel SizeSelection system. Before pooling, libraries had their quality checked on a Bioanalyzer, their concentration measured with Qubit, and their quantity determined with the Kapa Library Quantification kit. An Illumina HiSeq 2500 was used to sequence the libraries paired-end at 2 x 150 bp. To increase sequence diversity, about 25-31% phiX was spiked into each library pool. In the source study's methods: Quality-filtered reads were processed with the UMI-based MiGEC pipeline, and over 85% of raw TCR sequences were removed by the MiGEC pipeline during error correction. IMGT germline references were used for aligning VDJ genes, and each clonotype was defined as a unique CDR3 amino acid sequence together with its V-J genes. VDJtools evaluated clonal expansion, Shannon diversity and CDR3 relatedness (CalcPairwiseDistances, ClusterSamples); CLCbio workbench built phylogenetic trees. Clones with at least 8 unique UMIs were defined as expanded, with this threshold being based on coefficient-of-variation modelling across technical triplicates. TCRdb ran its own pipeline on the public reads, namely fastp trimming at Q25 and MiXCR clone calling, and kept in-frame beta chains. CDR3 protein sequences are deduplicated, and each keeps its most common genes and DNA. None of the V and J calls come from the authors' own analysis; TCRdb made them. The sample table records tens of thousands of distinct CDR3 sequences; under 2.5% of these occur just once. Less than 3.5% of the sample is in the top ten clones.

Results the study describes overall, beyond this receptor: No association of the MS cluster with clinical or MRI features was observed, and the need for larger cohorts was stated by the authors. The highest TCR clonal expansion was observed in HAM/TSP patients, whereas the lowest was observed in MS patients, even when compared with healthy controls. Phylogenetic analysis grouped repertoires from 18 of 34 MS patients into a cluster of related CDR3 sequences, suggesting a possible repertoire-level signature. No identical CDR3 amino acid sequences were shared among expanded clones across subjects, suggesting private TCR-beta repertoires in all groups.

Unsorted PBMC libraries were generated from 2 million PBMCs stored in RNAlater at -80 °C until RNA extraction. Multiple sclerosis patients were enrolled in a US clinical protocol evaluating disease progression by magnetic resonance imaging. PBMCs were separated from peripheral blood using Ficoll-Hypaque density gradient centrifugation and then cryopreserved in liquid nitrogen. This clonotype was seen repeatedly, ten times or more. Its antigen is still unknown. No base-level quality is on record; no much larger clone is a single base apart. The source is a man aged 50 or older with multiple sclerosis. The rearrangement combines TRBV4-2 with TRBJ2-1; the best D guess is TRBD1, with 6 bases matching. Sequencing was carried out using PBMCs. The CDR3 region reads CASSQENREDNEQFF. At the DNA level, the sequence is TGTGCCAGCAGCCAAGAAAACAGGGAAGACAATGAGCAGTTCTTC.